This passage covers 14 T cell receptor beta chains from one sample sequenced in a study of cytomegalovirus exposure and HLA in healthy donors (dated by TCRdb to the late 2010s). The library was obtained by the immunoSEQ multiplex PCR assay. For the multiplex PCR, a mixture combining 60 forward primers for TCR Vbeta segments and 13 reverse primers for TCR Jbeta segments was used. TCRdb took this table from immuneACCESS and kept in-frame rearrangements with V and J called. Such tables lack part of the clones; where checked against another copy, unresolved V genes explain under half of the gap, and the rest is unexplained. The table kept for this sample lists approximately 30,000 clones. The ten largest clones represent under 2% of the sample. The sample taken for sequencing was PBMCs. The receptors were gathered from a woman in her 40s in good health and CMV-seropositive.

The V gene is TRBV7-3, the J gene TRBJ2-1; 10 nucleotides line up with TRBD2. This CDR3 region has 14 residues. Germline values: CDR1 SGHTA, CDR2 FQGTGA. J was trimmed by 5 bases and V by 6 bases; bases with no gene match: 4. This CDR3 reads CASRRTSGDNEQFF. The CDR3 nucleotides read TGTGCCAGCAGACGGACTAGCGGTGACAATGAGCAGTTCTTC. Together with reference TRBV7-3 and TRBJ2-1, the CDR3 gives the full variable domain: GAGVSQTPSNKVTEKGKYVELRCDPISGHTALYWYRQSLGQGPEFLIYFQGTGAADDSGLPNDRFFAVRPEGSVSTLKIQRTERGDSAVYLCASRRTSGDNEQFFGPGTRLTVL.

CDR3 nucleotides: TGTGCCAGCAGCTTAGTGGGACAGGGGTATGGCTACACCTTC. Translation: CASSLVGQGYGYTF. V and J are TRBV7-9 and TRBJ1-2, with 10 bases identical to TRBD1. Germline assignment: CDR1 SEHNR and CDR2 FQNEAQ (reference sequence). Trimming removed 1 base from V and 5 bases from J; junction bases left unmatched: 1. The CDR3 loop spans 14 amino acids. Looking up the rest from reference TRBV7-9 and TRBJ1-2 gives the full variable domain: DTGVSQNPRHKITKRGQNVTFRCDPISEHNRLYWYRQTLGQGPEFLTYFQNEAQLEKSRLLSDRFSAERPKGSFSTLEIQRTEQGDSAMYLCASSLVGQGYGYTFGSGTRLTVV.

This sequence joins TRBV28 and TRBJ1-1; D is undetermined. V lost 4 bases to trimming and J lost 1 base, with 13 bases between them. In germline, CDR1 is MDHEN, CDR2 SYDVKM. CDR3 length: 15 amino acids. CDR3 DNA sequence: TGTGCCAGCAGTTACCCCCTCGTGAGGAACACTGAAGCTTTCTTT. Translated, it gives CASSYPLVRNTEAFF. Based on the CDR3 plus reference TRBV28 and TRBJ1-1, the full variable domain is DVKVTQSSRYLVKRTGEKVFLECVQDMDHENMFWYRQDPGLGLRLIYFSYDVKMKEKGDIPEGYSVSREKKERFSLILESASTNQTSMYLCASSYPLVRNTEAFFGQGTRLTVV.

The chain recombines TRBV7-2 with TRBJ2-3; possibly TRBD2 for D (6 bases). The CDR3 has 15 amino acids. Trimming removed 2 bases from V and 2 bases from J, with 11 bases in between. In germline, CDR1 is SGHTA, CDR2 FQGNSA. Written as DNA, the CDR3 is TGTGCCAGCAGCTTAAATGGCGGGAACACAGATACGCAGTATTTT. The encoded protein is CASSLNGGNTDTQYF.

The chain uses TRBV5-1 and TRBJ2-5; D possibly corresponds to TRBD1 (6 bases). Germline CDR1 reads SGHRS; CDR2 reads YFSETQ. CDR3 length: 15 residues. V gave up 0 bases and J gave up 2 bases, with 11 bases separating them. The CDR3 coding sequence is TGCGCCAGCAGCTTGGTAGGGACACAGCAAGAGACCCAGTACTTC. It encodes CASSLVGTQQETQYF.

The chain couples TRBV30 to TRBJ2-6, with D uncertain. CDR3 length equals 18 residues. Germline CDR1 GTSNPN, CDR2 SVGIG (reference sequence). Trimming took 0 bases from V and 0 from J, leaving 15 bases between them. CDR3 region: CAWSVIRQTYSGANVLTF. CDR3 sequence (DNA): TGTGCCTGGAGTGTAATTCGTCAAACCTACTCTGGGGCCAACGTCCTGACTTTC.

The J gene is TRBJ1-2, the V gene TRBV29-1, with 12 bases lining up with TRBD1. Germline loops: CDR1 SQVTM, CDR2 ANQGSEA. The CDR3 is made up of 16 amino acids. The V and J ends lost 0 bases and 3 bases, in that order; junction bases with no gene match: 5. The CDR3 DNA follows: TGCAGCGTTGAAGAGGGACAGGGGGCTCCCTACTATGGCTACACCTTC. Its protein product is CSVEEGQGAPYYGYTF. Full variable domain (rest looked up from reference TRBV29-1 and TRBJ1-2): SAVISQKPSRDICQRGTSLTIQCQVDSQVTMMFWYRQQPGQSLTLIATANQGSEATYESGFVIDKFPISRPNLTFSTLTVSNMSPEDSSIYLCSVEEGQGAPYYGYTFGSGTRLTVV.

CDR3 in DNA: TGTGCCAGCAGCTTAGATTGGGGCGGGGTTGACGAGCAGTACTTC. This codes for CASSLDWGGVDEQYF. The chain couples TRBV7-2 to TRBJ2-7, with TRBD2 as a possible D gene (6 bases). The germline V gene has CDR1 SGHTA and CDR2 FQGNSA. The CDR3 has 15 residues. V lost 1 base to trimming and J lost 5 bases, with 15 bases between them.

The rearrangement uses TRBV4-2 and TRBJ2-7; possibly TRBD2 for D (6 bases). The CDR3 has 15 amino acids. With 3 bases removed from V and 5 bases from J, the gap between germline ends came to 17 bases. The germline CDR1 and CDR2 sequences are LGHNA and YNFKEQ. The CDR3 reads CASSQEGDSYNEQYF. DNA of the CDR3: TGTGCCAGCAGCCAGGAAGGGGACTCCTACAACGAGCAGTACTTC.

J is TRBJ1-1 and V is TRBV29-1; the D is unclear. V shed 7 bases and J shed 0 bases, with 3 bases lying between them. This CDR3 has 10 residues. CDR1 is SQVTM and CDR2 is ANQGSEA in the germline V gene. This chain's CDR3 is CSALNTEAFF. The CDR3 DNA follows: TGCAGCGCGTTGAACACTGAAGCTTTCTTT.

The chain carries TRBV6-4 and TRBJ2-1, with 9 bases matching TRBD2. The CDR3 runs 13 residues. The trim removed 5 bases at V and 9 bases at J, leaving 5 bases unmatched. Germline CDR1 reads MRHNA; CDR2 reads SNTAGT. The CDR3 sequence: CASSPSGNGEQFF. CDR3 sequence (DNA): TGTGCCAGCAGTCCTAGCGGGAATGGTGAGCAGTTCTTC.

V gene TRBV27 combines with J gene TRBJ1-2; TRBD1 aligns across 9 bases. The ends lost 5 bases at V and 8 bases at J; junction bases unmatched: 9. Germline-derived CDR1 and CDR2 are MNHEY and SMNVEV (reference sequence). This CDR3 has 14 amino acids. The DNA for the CDR3 is TGTGCCAGCAGTCCATCGGACAGGGGCGGAGGCTACACCTTC. This encodes CASSPSDRGGGYTF.

The chain employs TRBV28 and TRBJ1-5; D ambiguous. Germline CDR1 is MDHEN and CDR2 is SYDVKM. Between the trimmed V and J ends, which lost 4 bases and 3 bases, there was a span of 10 bases. The CDR3 is made up of 14 amino acids. The CDR3 loop reads CASSSWPINQPQHF. The CDR3 DNA reads as TGTGCCAGCAGTTCCTGGCCCATCAATCAGCCCCAGCATTTT.

The J gene is TRBJ1-1, the V gene TRBV6-1; D not resolved. V lost 2 bases and J lost 4, with 8 bases in between. Germline CDR1 and CDR2: MNHNS and SASEGT. This CDR3 has 13 amino acids. The CDR3 DNA is TGTGCCAGCAGTGAAACGAGTGGCACTGAAGCTTTCTTT. Translation: CASSETSGTEAFF.